These T cell receptor beta chains were read from a single sample in a study of blood T cell repertoires in COVID-19. TCRdb's copy holds only in-frame clones and misses some; the assay was immunoSEQ multiplex PCR. The data hold roughly 200,000 clones, with around 83% observed a single time. The sample comprised peripheral blood. All receptors derive from a human donor in a cohort sampled during active COVID-19. Both conserved end residues are part of each CDR3. Fields, in order: clone size, D gene, J gene, V gene, CDR3 DNA, CDR3 protein. D genes are given only for firm matches. A row's size may be missing; if present it is once, few, many or a size class.

- - TRBJ1-1 TRBV7-6 TGTGCCAGCAGCTTACAGGTGAACACTGAAGCTTTCTTT CASSLQVNTEAFF
- - TRBJ2-5 TRBV27 TGTGCCAGCAGCTTCGTGCAGGGGGGACGGAGACGGGGCGAGACCCAGTACTTC CASSFVQGGRRRGETQYF
once TRBD1 TRBJ2-7 TRBV7-2 TGTGCCAGCAGCTCCCGGGGACAGGGGACCTACGAGCAGTACTTC CASSSRGQGTYEQYF
once TRBD1 TRBJ2-6 TRBV11-2 TGTGCCAGCAGCAGAATCGGGACAGACTTAGACTCTGGGGCCAACGTCCTGACTTTC CASSRIGTDLDSGANVLTF
once - TRBJ1-4 TRBV5-1 TGCGCCAGCAATCCCGCCCCGGGGGATGAAAAACTGTTTTTT CASNPAPGDEKLFF
- TRBD1 TRBJ1-4 TRBV6-5 TGTGCCAGCAGAACGACAGGGCGGGGTGAAAAACTGTTTTTT CASRTTGRGEKLFF
- - TRBJ2-7 TRBV19 TGTGCCAGTAGTATAGGCGGGACGCTAGACCAGCAGTACTTC CASSIGGTLDQQYF
- - TRBJ2-7 TRBV6-2/TRBV6-3 TGTGCCAGCAGTTACGGGACTTCCCCCTACGAGCAGTACTTC CASSYGTSPYEQYF
- - TRBJ2-3 TRBV7-9 TGTGCCAGCAGCTTAGGGAGAACCACAGATACGCAGTATTTT CASSLGRTTDTQYF
- - TRBJ1-3 TRBV11-2 TGTGCCAGCAGCTTGGGTACAGGCTCTGGAAACACCATATATTTT CASSLGTGSGNTIYF
few TRBD1 TRBJ1-2 TRBV15 TGTGCCACCAGCAGCTGGGACAGGGGGCCTGGCTACACCTTC CATSSWDRGPGYTF
- TRBD1 TRBJ1-6 TRBV11-2 TGTGCCAGCAGCACTATCAGGGGGCCCTATAATTCACCCCTCCACTTT CASSTIRGPYNSPLHF
- - TRBJ1-3 TRBV7-6 TGTGCCAGCGGACCCGGGGGTAGGGGAAGTGGAAACACCATATATTTT CASGPGGRGSGNTIYF
- - TRBJ1-5 TRBV4-1 TGCGCCAGCAGCCAGGACTACAGTACTCATCAGCCCCAGCATTTT CASSQDYSTHQPQHF
- TRBD2 TRBJ2-7 TRBV4-3 TGCGCCAGCAGCCAAGATATAGCGGGGGCCTACGAGCAGTACTTC CASSQDIAGAYEQYF
few - TRBJ1-1 TRBV5-1 TGCGCCAGCAGCTTGGAGGGACAGAACACTGAAGCTTTCTTT CASSLEGQNTEAFF
- TRBD2 TRBJ2-7 TRBV19 TGTGCCAGTAGCGAGGGACTAGCGGCCTACGAGCAGTACTTC CASSEGLAAYEQYF
- - TRBJ1-3 TRBV2 TGTGCCAGCAGTGAAGCGAGGACACCCTACTCTGGAAACACCATATATTTT CASSEARTPYSGNTIYF
- - TRBJ1-1 TRBV7-2 TGTGCCAGCAGCTCTGAGGTGAACACTGAAGCTTTCTTT CASSSEVNTEAFF
- - TRBJ2-3 TRBV6-2/TRBV6-3 TGTGCCAGCAGTTATTCAGGGGTAGATACGCAGTATTTT CASSYSGVDTQYF
- - TRBJ1-1 TRBV6-2/TRBV6-3 TGTGCCAGCAGTTACGGCGGGAACACTGAAGCTTTCTTT CASSYGGNTEAFF
- - TRBJ2-7 TRBV5-4 TGTGCCAGCAGCTTCCCTAACTCCTACGAGCAGTACTTC CASSFPNSYEQYF
- TRBD1 TRBJ2-7 TRBV18 TGTGCCAGCTCACCGCGACAGGGCCTTACCTACGAGCAGTACTTC CASSPRQGLTYEQYF
- TRBD1 TRBJ1-2 TRBV6-5 TGTGCCAGCAGTTACCCCGGGACAGGGCACTATGGCTACACCTTC CASSYPGTGHYGYTF
- - TRBJ1-5 TRBV7-9 TGTGCCAGCAGCTCAAGTTCGAGGAATCAGCCCCAGCATTTT CASSSSSRNQPQHF
- - TRBJ2-5 TRBV18 TGTGCCAGCTCCTCGGGAGTCCAAGAGACCCAGTACTTC CASSSGVQETQYF
- TRBD2 TRBJ2-5 TRBV7-9 TGTGCCAGCAGCCACCCCACCGCTAGCGGTCAAGAGACCCAGTACTTC CASSHPTASGQETQYF
- TRBD2 TRBJ2-1 TRBV9 TGTGCCAGCAGCCTCCGACTAGCGGGGGACTACAATGAGCAGTTCTTC CASSLRLAGDYNEQFF
- - TRBJ2-5 TRBV20-1 TGCAGTGCTAGAGTCGGGACCCAGTACTTC CSARVGTQYF
- - TRBJ1-1 TRBV6-5 TGTGCCAGCAGTTACTCTACGGGGGCTGAAGCTTTCTTT CASSYSTGAEAFF
- TRBD1 TRBJ2-2 TRBV5-6 TGTGCCAGCAGCCTGCAGGACAGGGGGCGCACCGGGGAGCTGTTTTTT CASSLQDRGRTGELFF
- TRBD1 TRBJ2-7 TRBV28 TGTGCCAGCAGTTCAATTGGGACAGGAGGCTACGAGCAGTACTTC CASSSIGTGGYEQYF
once - TRBJ2-5 TRBV5-1 TGCGCCAGCGGGCGGGATACTCAGGAGACCCAGTACTTC CASGRDTQETQYF
- - TRBJ2-7 TRBV4-1 TGCGCCAGCAGCCAAGAGGACATTCCCTCCTACGAGCAGTACTTC CASSQEDIPSYEQYF
- - TRBJ2-7 TRBV19 TGTGCCAGTAGTGCCCAACAGGGAGTAGAGCAGTACTTC CASSAQQGVEQYF
- - TRBJ1-2 TRBV6-5 TGTGCCAGCACCCGGATGGCAGAGGATGGCTACACCTTC CASTRMAEDGYTF
- TRBD1 TRBJ1-4 TRBV3-1/TRBV3-2 TGTGCCAGCAGCCTCGGGACAGGAATCGCTGAAAAACTGTTTTTT CASSLGTGIAEKLFF
- - TRBJ2-2 TRBV19 TGTGCCAGTAGTATAGCTTTGACAGTGTCCGGGGAGCTGTTTTTT CASSIALTVSGELFF
- TRBD2 TRBJ2-3 TRBV10-2 TGCGCCAGCAGTGAGTCTGCGCTAGCGGGAGGTGGAGATACGCAGTATTTT CASSESALAGGGDTQYF
- TRBD1 TRBJ2-7 TRBV3-1/TRBV3-2 TGTGCCAGCAGCCAACGGTCCACCTGGGACAGGCGCTCCTACGAGCAGTACTTC CASSQRSTWDRRSYEQYF
few - TRBJ1-3 TRBV19 TGTGCCAGTAGTACCCGCCCGAGATCTGGAAACACCATATATTTT CASSTRPRSGNTIYF
- - TRBJ1-5 TRBV5-4 TGTGCCAGCAGCTTCGGGGAGAATCAGCCCCAGCATTTT CASSFGENQPQHF
- TRBD1 TRBJ1-6 TRBV28 TGTGCCAGCAGTTTATGGGAGACAGGGCTCTATAATTCACCCCTCCACTTT CASSLWETGLYNSPLHF
- TRBD1 TRBJ1-6 TRBV7-3 TGTGCCAGCAGTCCGGGACAGATTAATTCACCCCTCCACTTT CASSPGQINSPLHF
- TRBD1 TRBJ1-6 TRBV3-1/TRBV3-2 TGTGCCAGCAGCCAAGGGGACAGGGGTTCACCCCTCCACTTT CASSQGDRGSPLHF
- - TRBJ1-2 TRBV9 TGTGCCAGCAGCACCCTAGGGGGGGTAGGTGGCTACACCTTC CASSTLGGVGGYTF
- TRBD2 TRBJ2-1 TRBV4-1 TGCGCCAGCAGCCAAGGGACTAGCGGGGGGCTCAATGAGCAGTTCTTC CASSQGTSGGLNEQFF
- TRBD1 TRBJ2-7 TRBV9 TGTGCCAGCAGCGTAGGACAGGGGAACTCCTACGAGCAGTACTTC CASSVGQGNSYEQYF
- - TRBJ1-4 TRBV7-2 TGTGCCAGCAGCTTAGTAGGGAGAACTAATGAAAAACTGTTTTTT CASSLVGRTNEKLFF